This TCR beta chain was found in a study of Graves' ophthalmopathy and Graves' hyperthyroidism. About the study: Hyperthyroidism qualified as stable when ophthalmopathy did not develop within 18 months of follow-up. Whole-study findings and limits: From stable hyperthyroidism, ophthalmopathy was separated by a 13-signature model with 85% to 90% sensitivity and 80% to 82% specificity. Among thyroid clonotypes expanded above 0.001 frequency, most also appeared in blood.

As the template, RNA transcripts were used to amplify TCR beta CDR3 regions. RT-PCR with HTBI primers came first, then second-round multiplex PCR. TCRdb used MiXCR to reprocess the multiplex PCR reads, holding one entry per CDR3 protein. This sample has 500,000 to 700,000 distinct CDR3 sequences, with 39% found just once. The V gene's germline CDR1 is SEHNR and CDR2 FQNEAQ (reference sequence). The CDR3 loop spans 15 amino acids. V lost 4 bases and J lost 2; bases outside the gene matches: 8. In its sample, this clonotype was seen many times. The antigen remains unidentified. Pregnant or lactating patients and those with other autoimmune diseases or uncontrolled infections were excluded.

Sequencing was carried out using peripheral blood or thyroid tissue (not recorded which). The V gene is TRBV7-9, the J gene TRBJ2-7; 7 bases are a match to TRBD1. This sequence was found in an adult man with Graves' hyperthyroidism. The CDR3 loop is CASSSRTGPAYEQYF. Here the CDR3 DNA reads TGTGCCAGCAGCTCCCGGACAGGACCGGCCTACGAGCAGTACTTC.